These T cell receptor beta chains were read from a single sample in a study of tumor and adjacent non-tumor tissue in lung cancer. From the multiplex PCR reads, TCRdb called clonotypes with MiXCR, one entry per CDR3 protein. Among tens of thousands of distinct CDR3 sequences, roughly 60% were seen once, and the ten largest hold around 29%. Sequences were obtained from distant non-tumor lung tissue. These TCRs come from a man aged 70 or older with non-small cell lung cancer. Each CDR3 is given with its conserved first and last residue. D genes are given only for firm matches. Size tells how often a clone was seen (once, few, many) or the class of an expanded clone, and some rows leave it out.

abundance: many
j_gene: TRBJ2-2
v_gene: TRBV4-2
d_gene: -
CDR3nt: TGTGCCAGCAGCCAAGATCATGGGGGAGGGGGAACCGGGGAGCTGTTTTTT
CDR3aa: CASSQDHGGGGTGELFF

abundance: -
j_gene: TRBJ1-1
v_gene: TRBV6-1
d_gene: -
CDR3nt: TGTGCCAGCAGTGACCGGACGGACCCGGGGGGTGCTTTCTTT
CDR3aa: CASSDRTDPGGAFF

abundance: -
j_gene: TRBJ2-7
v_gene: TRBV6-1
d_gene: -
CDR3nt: TGTGCCAGCAGTGCGGATATAGTCTGGTTCGAACAGTACTTC
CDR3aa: CASSADIVWFEQYF

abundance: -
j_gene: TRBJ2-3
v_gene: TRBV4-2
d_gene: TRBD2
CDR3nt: TGTGGCAGCAGCCAAGGAAGGCTAGCGGCTACAGATACGCAGTATTTT
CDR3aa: CGSSQGRLAATDTQYF

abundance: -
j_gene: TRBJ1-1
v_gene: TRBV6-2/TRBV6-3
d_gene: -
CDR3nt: TGTGCAAGCAGTTACAAGGGCGCGGACATTGAGGCTTTCTTT
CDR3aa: CASSYKGADIEAFF

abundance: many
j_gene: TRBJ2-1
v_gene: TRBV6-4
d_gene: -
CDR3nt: TGTGCCAGCAGTGAAATAAGGGGCGCCTACAATGAGCAGTTCTTC
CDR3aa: CASSEIRGAYNEQFF

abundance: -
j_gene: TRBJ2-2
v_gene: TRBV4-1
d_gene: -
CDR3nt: TGCGCCAGCAGCCCAAACAGGGACAAGGCGCGTACAAACACCGGGGAGCTGTTTTTT
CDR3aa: CASSPNRDKARTNTGELFF

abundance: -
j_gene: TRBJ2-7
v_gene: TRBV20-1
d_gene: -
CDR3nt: TGCAGTTCTCCAGCTGGGCAGATCTACGAGCAGTACTTC
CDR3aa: CSSPAGQIYEQYF

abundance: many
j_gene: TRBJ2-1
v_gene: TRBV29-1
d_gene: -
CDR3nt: TGCAGCGTTGAAGCCTCTCTCAGGGGCAATGAGCAGTTCTTC
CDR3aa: CSVEASLRGNEQFF

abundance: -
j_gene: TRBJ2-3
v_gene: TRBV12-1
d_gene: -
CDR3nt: TGTGCCAGCAGCCTCCACGGGGAGGGCACAGATACGCAGTATTTT
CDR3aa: CASSLHGEGTDTQYF

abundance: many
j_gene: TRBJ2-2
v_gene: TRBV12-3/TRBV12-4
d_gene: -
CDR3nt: TGTGCCACCGAAGGGGACACCGGGGAGCTGTTTTTT
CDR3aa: CATEGDTGELFF

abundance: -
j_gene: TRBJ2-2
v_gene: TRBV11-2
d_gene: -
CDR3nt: TGTGCCTGTAGCTTTCACGTCGGGGAGCTGTTTTTT
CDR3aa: CACSFHVGELFF

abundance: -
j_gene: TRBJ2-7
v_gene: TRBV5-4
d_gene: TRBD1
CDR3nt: TGTACCAACAGCCCGGGGACAGTGTTCTCCTACGAGCAGTACTTC
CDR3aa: CTNSPGTVFSYEQYF

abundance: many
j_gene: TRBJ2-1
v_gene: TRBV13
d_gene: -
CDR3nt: TGTGCCAGCAGCTATCGAGGGGGTAACTACAATGAGCAGTTCTTC
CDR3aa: CASSYRGGNYNEQFF

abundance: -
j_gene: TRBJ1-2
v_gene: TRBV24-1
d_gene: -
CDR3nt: TGTGCCACCAGTGATTTATTTGGCTACACCTTC
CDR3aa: CATSDLFGYTF

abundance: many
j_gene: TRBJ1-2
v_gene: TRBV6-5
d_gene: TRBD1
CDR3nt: TGTGCCAGCAGTATGACAGGGGCGTTCTATGGCTACACCTTC
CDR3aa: CASSMTGAFYGYTF

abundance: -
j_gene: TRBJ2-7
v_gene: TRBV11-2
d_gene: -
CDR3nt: TGTGCCAGCAGCTTATATGGCCCCTCCTATGAGCAGTACTTC
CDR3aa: CASSLYGPSYEQYF

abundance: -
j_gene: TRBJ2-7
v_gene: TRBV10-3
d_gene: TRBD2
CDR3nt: TGTGTCATCAGTGAACTCACTAGCGGGAGTACCCACGAACAGTACTTC
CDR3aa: CVISELTSGSTHEQYF

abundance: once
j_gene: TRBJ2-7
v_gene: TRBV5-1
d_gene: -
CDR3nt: TGCACCAGCAGCTTGGAGCAGGAGTCCTACGAGCAGTACTTC
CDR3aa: CTSSLEQESYEQYF

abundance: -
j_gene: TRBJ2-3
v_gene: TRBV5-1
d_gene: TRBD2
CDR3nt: TGCGCCAGCAGCTTAGATCTAGCGGCTGGCACAGATATGCAGTATTTT
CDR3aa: CASSLDLAAGTDMQYF

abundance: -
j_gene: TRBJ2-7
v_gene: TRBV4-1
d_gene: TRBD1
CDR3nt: TGCGTCAGCAGCCGGCCCGGACAGGGGGAGAAAGGCGAGAAGTACTTC
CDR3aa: CVSSRPGQGEKGEKYF

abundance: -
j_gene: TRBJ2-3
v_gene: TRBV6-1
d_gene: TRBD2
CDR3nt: TGTGCCAGCAGCCGGAGGCGGGGGGGTTTTGCCAGTGGCACAGATACGCAGTATTTT
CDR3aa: CASSRRRGGFASGTDTQYF

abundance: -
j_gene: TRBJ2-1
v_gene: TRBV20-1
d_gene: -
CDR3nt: TGCAGTGCTAGAGATGGGGGGCCAAACAATGAGCAGTTCTTC
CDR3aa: CSARDGGPNNEQFF

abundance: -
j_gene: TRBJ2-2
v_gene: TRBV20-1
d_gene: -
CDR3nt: TGCAGTGCTAGAGATCGGTTGTCGGGACACGGGGAGCTGTTTTTT
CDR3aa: CSARDRLSGHGELFF

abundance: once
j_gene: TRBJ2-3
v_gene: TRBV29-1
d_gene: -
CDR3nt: TGCAGTTCTCGGGCCATCACTAGCACAGATACGCAGTATTTT
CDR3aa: CSSRAITSTDTQYF

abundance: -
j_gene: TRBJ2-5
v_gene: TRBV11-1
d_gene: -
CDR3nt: TGTGCCAGCAACATAGGGGACCCCTCAAGTGAGACCCAGTACTTC
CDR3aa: CASNIGDPSSETQYF

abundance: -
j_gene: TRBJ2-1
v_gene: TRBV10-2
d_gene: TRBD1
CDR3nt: TGCGCCTGCAGAGGATCGGACAGGGGGGTAATAGATGAACAGTTCTTC
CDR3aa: CACRGSDRGVIDEQFF

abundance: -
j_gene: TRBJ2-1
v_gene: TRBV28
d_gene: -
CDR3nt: TGTGCCAGCAGTTTCGGCTACTACAATGAGCAGTTCTTC
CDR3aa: CASSFGYYNEQFF

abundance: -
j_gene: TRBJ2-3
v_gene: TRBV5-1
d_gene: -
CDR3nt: TGCGCCAGCAGCTTAGACTCAACAGGGACGGATACGCAGTATTTT
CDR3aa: CASSLDSTGTDTQYF

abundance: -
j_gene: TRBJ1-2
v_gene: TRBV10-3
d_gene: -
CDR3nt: TGTGCCACCAGTGAGTCGAATCGGGATGGCTACACCTTC
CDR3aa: CATSESNRDGYTF

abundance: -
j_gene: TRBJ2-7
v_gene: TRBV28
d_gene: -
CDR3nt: TGTGTCAGCAGTTTCAGGGCTCGGGAGCAGTACTTC
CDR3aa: CVSSFRAREQYF

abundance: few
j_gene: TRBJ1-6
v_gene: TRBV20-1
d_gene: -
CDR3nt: TGCAGTGCTAAGTTTTCTTCACCCCTCCACTTT
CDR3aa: CSAKFSSPLHF

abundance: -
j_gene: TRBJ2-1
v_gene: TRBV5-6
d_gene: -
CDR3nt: TGTACCAGCAGCTTCGTGGCAGGGCGAGAGCAGTTCTTC
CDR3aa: CTSSFVAGREQFF

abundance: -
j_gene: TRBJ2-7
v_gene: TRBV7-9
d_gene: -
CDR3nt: TGTGCCAGCAGCCGAAGGGCGGGACTTTCGGCCGAGCAGTACTTC
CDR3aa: CASSRRAGLSAEQYF

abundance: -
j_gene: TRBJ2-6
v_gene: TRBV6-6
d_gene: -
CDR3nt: TGTGCCAGCAACCGTCCGCGGGACTCTGGAGTCAACGTCCTGACTTTC
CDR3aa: CASNRPRDSGVNVLTF

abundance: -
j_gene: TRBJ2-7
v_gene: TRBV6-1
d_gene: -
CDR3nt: TGTGCCGGCAGCTTTTCAGGGGCTGGCGAGCAGTATTTC
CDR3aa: CAGSFSGAGEQYF

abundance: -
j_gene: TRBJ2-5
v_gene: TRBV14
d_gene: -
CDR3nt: TGTGCCGGCAGCCAAGGGTTGGGAAGGGCCCAGTACTTC
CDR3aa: CAGSQGLGRAQYF

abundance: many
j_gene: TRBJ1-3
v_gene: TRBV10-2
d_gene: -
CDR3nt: TGCGCCAGCAGTGAGTCAGGGACGGGTGGAAACACCATATATTTT
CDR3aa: CASSESGTGGNTIYF

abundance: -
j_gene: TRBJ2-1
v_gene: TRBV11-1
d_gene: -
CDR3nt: TGTGCCAACAGCTGTTCTTTGGGCCTAGAGCAGTTCTTC
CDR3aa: CANSCSLGLEQFF

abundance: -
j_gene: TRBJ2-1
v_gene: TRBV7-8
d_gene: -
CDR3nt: TGTGCCAGCAGCTTAAATGCGAGCGAGCAGTTCTTC
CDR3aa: CASSLNASEQFF

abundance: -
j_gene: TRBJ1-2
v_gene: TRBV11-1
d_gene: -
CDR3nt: TGTGCCAGAAGCCCCCAGGACAGTTACGGCTACACCTTC
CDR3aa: CARSPQDSYGYTF

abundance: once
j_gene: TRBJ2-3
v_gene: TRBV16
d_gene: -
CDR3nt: TGTGCCAGCAGCCAACGCGAGGGCCGTAATATGCAGTATTTT
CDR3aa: CASSQREGRNMQYF

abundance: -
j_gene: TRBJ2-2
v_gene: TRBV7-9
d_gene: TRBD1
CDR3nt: TGTACCAGCAGCTCTCGGGACAGGGGGGACACCGAGGAGCTGTTTTTT
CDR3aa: CTSSSRDRGDTEELFF

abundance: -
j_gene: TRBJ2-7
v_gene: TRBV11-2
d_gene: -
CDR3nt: TGTGCCAACAGCTTTGGACCCTCTAAGTACGAGCAGTACTTC
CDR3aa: CANSFGPSKYEQYF

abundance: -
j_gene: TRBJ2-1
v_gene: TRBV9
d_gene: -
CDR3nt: TGTGCCAGCAGCGTAGGGACAGCCGCCCCCTTGGGTGAGCAGTTCTTC
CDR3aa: CASSVGTAAPLGEQFF

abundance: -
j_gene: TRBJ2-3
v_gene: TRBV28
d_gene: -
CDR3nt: TGTGCCAGCAATTTACCGGGACCGTGCACAGATACGCAGTATTTT
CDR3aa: CASNLPGPCTDTQYF

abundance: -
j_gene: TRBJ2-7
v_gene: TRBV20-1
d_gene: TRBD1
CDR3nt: TGCAGTGCCGACAGGGTCCGGGGCTACGAGCAGTACTTC
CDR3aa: CSADRVRGYEQYF

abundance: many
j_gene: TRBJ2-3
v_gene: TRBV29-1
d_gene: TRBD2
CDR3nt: TGCAGCGTTGAAGGCTGGCGGGAGGGCCTATATACGCAGTATTTT
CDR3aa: CSVEGWREGLYTQYF

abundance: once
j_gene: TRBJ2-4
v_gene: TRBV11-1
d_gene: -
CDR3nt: TGTGCCAGCAGCCACAGATCAGGGTCGACCAAGAACATTCAGTACTTC
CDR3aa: CASSHRSGSTKNIQYF